This T cell receptor (beta chain) was recorded in a study of control samples from healthy donors and cancer patients. Only in-frame clones appear in the TCRdb table, and some are missing; sequencing was by immunoSEQ multiplex PCR. Altogether 100,000 to 150,000 clones are present, roughly 90% being singletons, with the ten largest covering less than 2.5%. CDR3 size: 16 residues. V shed 0 bases and J 7 bases; nucleotides not matched to a gene: 6. Germline assignment: CDR1 LGHNA and CDR2 YNFKEQ. This sequence was found in a woman aged 45-59 years in good health. The sample consisted of blood. The chain combines TRBV4-2 with TRBJ2-2; 9 bases line up with TRBD2. CDR3 protein: CASSQDVAGAGGELFF. CDR3 bases: TGTGCCAGCAGCCAAGATGTAGCGGGAGCGGGCGGGGAGCTGTTTTTT.